The TCR beta chain under discussion was sequenced for a study of T cell responses to AZD1222 COVID-19 vaccine. Notes on the study in general: Spike-specific TCR breadth and depth both grew after two AZD1222 doses.

Germline lookup yields CDR1 MDHEN and CDR2 SYDVKM. The CDR3 spans 16 residues. Trimming pared 6 bases from V and 6 bases from J, leaving 22 bases between. About this clone itself: Its target is unknown.

Clones were read by immunoSEQ multiplex PCR, and TCRdb kept only the in-frame ones, dropping some. This sample yields approximately 150,000 clones, of which roughly 88% are seen a single time; about 6% belongs to the top ten. This clonotype was sampled from an adult who received the AZD1222 COVID-19 vaccine. The J gene is TRBJ2-3, the V gene TRBV28; either TRBD1 or TRBD2 may supply D (5 bases each). Here the sequenced sample was peripheral blood, taken 28 days after the second AZD1222 dose. The CDR3, as DNA: TGTGCCAGCAGGTCCGGGGCGCGCGGATTTAGGGATACGCAGTATTTT. It codes for CASRSGARGFRDTQYF.